This note documents a single T cell receptor beta chain sequence. Some clones are missing from TCRdb's copy, which holds only in-frame ones; the method was immunoSEQ multiplex PCR. The repertoire consists of about 63,000 clones, with around three quarters occurring once and the leading ten covering around 32%. The sample originates from a study of blood T cell repertoires in COVID-19. Losses at the gene ends were 2 bases for V and 8 bases for J; bases not matched to a gene: 8. Germline loops: CDR1 SGHVS, CDR2 FQNEAQ. The CDR3 runs 15 residues. The chain employs TRBV7-8 and TRBJ1-4; 7 positions agree with TRBD1. Sample: peripheral blood. This sequence originates from a human donor in a cohort sampled during active COVID-19. The CDR3 protein is CASSLREGAREKLFF. The CDR3, as DNA: TGTGCCAGCAGCTTACGCGAGGGGGCCAGGGAAAAACTGTTTTTT.